Listed below are T cell receptor beta chains from one sample, sequenced in a study of Ad26.COV2.S vaccination and SARS-CoV-2 variants. Here immunoSEQ multiplex PCR was the method, and the copy in TCRdb shows in-frame clones only, minus some. Among roughly 300,000 clones listed, 88% were seen once. The sample here was peripheral blood, taken in a trial of Ad26.COV2.S vaccine versus placebo. These TCRs come from a person between 18 and 65 years old who received the Ad26.COV2.S COVID-19 vaccine or a placebo. The CDR3 runs from the conserved cysteine through the conserved F or W. D genes are given only for firm matches. Not every row has a clone size; where given, it reads once, few, many or a size class.

j_call,clone_size,cdr3_length,d_call,v_call,cdr3_aa,cdr3_nt
TRBJ2-1,-,19,TRBD2,TRBV7-3,CASSLPRGGLTRAGDEQFF,TGTGCCAGCAGCTTACCCCGGGGAGGACTGACTAGAGCGGGAGATGAGCAGTTCTTC
TRBJ2-1,once,14,-,TRBV10-1,CASNYTPRTNEQFF,TGCGCCAGCAATTATACCCCTCGGACCAATGAGCAGTTCTTC
TRBJ2-5,-,15,TRBD1,TRBV19,CASRRTGEILETQYF,TGTGCCAGTAGACGGACAGGGGAAATCCTAGAGACCCAGTACTTC
TRBJ1-1,few,17,TRBD1,TRBV30,CAWSTKDRGPLGTEAFF,TGTGCCTGGTCTACGAAGGACAGGGGGCCTTTGGGCACTGAAGCTTTCTTT
TRBJ2-1,-,14,-,TRBV30,CAWSPWDFYNEQFF,TGTGCCTGGAGTCCCTGGGACTTCTACAATGAGCAGTTCTTC
TRBJ1-1,-,13,-,TRBV4-2,CASSRLTGAQAFF,TGTGCCAGCAGCCGTCTAACGGGAGCTCAAGCTTTCTTT
TRBJ2-3,-,18,TRBD2,TRBV19,CASSKTTASGDSTDTQYF,TGTGCCAGTAGTAAAACAACGGCTAGCGGGGATAGCACAGATACGCAGTATTTT
TRBJ1-5,-,12,-,TRBV7-3,CASSRDNQPQHF,TGTGCCAGTAGCCGGGACAATCAGCCCCAGCATTTT
TRBJ2-2,-,16,-,TRBV2,CASRAPLGVGTGELFF,TGTGCCAGCAGGGCTCCTCTAGGGGTGGGAACCGGGGAGCTGTTTTTT
TRBJ2-1,-,15,TRBD1,TRBV5-1,CASTIRQGAANEQFF,TGCGCCAGCACCATCCGACAGGGGGCCGCGAATGAGCAGTTCTTC
TRBJ1-5,-,14,TRBD1,TRBV5-4,CASSLQGIGQPQHF,TGTGCCAGCAGCCTACAGGGGATAGGTCAGCCCCAGCATTTT
TRBJ2-2,-,15,TRBD1,TRBV28,CASSSPQGAPGELFF,TGTGCCAGCAGTTCCCCCCAGGGGGCCCCCGGGGAGCTGTTTTTT
TRBJ1-5,once,16,-,TRBV6-1,CASSEASSGGNQPQHF,TGTGCCAGCAGTGAAGCGTCCAGTGGGGGCAATCAGCCCCAGCATTTT
TRBJ2-5,few,14,TRBD2,TRBV7-9,CASSSGGAKETQYF,TGTGCCAGCAGCTCCGGGGGGGCGAAAGAGACCCAGTACTTC
TRBJ2-6,once,13,-,TRBV25-1,CASREAGANVLTF,TGTGCCAGCAGGGAGGCTGGGGCCAACGTCCTGACTTTC
TRBJ2-1,few,15,-,TRBV7-2,CASSLDQGHHNEQFF,TGTGCCAGCAGCTTAGATCAGGGACACCACAATGAGCAGTTCTTC
TRBJ2-1,-,11,-,TRBV30,CAWARGNEQFF,TGTGCCTGGGCCAGGGGCAATGAGCAGTTCTTC
TRBJ2-3,-,15,TRBD1,TRBV7-2,CASSHGQGSTDTQYF,TGTGCCAGCAGCCATGGACAGGGAAGCACAGATACGCAGTATTTT
TRBJ2-5,-,14,-,TRBV6-2/TRBV6-3,CASSIFLLKETQYF,TGTGCCAGCAGCATCTTCCTCCTAAAAGAGACCCAGTACTTC
TRBJ2-2,few,15,TRBD2,TRBV7-3,CASSSSGGHTGELFF,TGTGCCAGCAGCTCAAGCGGGGGGCACACCGGGGAGCTGTTTTTT
TRBJ2-2,once,16,TRBD1,TRBV7-9,CASSFTGAPNTGELFF,TGTGCCAGCAGTTTTACAGGGGCTCCGAACACCGGGGAGCTGTTTTTT
TRBJ2-7,-,12,-,TRBV6-5,CASSSPTGEQYF,TGTGCCAGCAGCTCCCCGACGGGCGAGCAGTACTTC
TRBJ2-5,-,16,-,TRBV11-2,CASSLFARSLQETQYF,TGTGCCAGCAGCTTATTCGCAAGATCGCTCCAAGAGACCCAGTACTTC
TRBJ2-1,-,14,TRBD2,TRBV19,CATSTSGILEEQFF,TGTGCCACCTCGACTAGCGGGATTTTAGAGGAGCAGTTCTTC
TRBJ2-2,-,20,TRBD2,TRBV28,CASIKAGTITVRANTGELFF,TGTGCCAGCATTAAAGCCGGGACTATAACGGTGAGGGCGAACACCGGGGAGCTGTTTTTT
TRBJ1-1,-,13,-,TRBV10-3,CAIRAQEYTEAFF,TGTGCCATCAGGGCGCAGGAGTACACTGAAGCTTTCTTT
TRBJ2-5,few,16,TRBD2,TRBV7-9,CASSPPGLAGGETQYF,TGTGCCAGCAGCCCACCCGGACTAGCGGGGGGGGAGACCCAGTACTTC
TRBJ1-1,-,15,-,TRBV4-3,CASSQEGGWRTRRFF,TGCGCCAGCAGCCAAGAGGGAGGGTGGAGAACACGAAGATTCTTT
TRBJ2-5,-,12,-,TRBV7-2,CASSLEVGTQYF,TGTGCCAGCAGCTTAGAGGTGGGGACCCAGTACTTC
TRBJ1-2,-,13,-,TRBV12-3/TRBV12-4,CASTLTVTYGYTF,TGTGCCAGCACCCTGACAGTTACCTATGGCTACACCTTC
TRBJ2-3,-,13,-,TRBV7-9,CASSPGIGDTQYF,TGTGCCAGCAGCCCCGGGATTGGAGATACGCAGTATTTT
TRBJ1-1,few,14,-,TRBV7-2,CASSLGVRNTEAFF,TGTGCCAGCAGCTTAGGGGTGCGGAACACTGAAGCTTTCTTT
TRBJ1-5,-,15,-,TRBV30,CAWSTEWGGNQPQHF,TGTGCCTGGAGTACCGAATGGGGAGGCAATCAGCCCCAGCATTTT
TRBJ1-5,-,15,TRBD1,TRBV6-2/TRBV6-3,CASSYSGQTNQPQHF,TGTGCCAGCAGTTACTCGGGACAGACAAATCAGCCCCAGCATTTT
TRBJ1-2,-,16,-,TRBV24-1,CATRTELNQPNYGYTF,TGTGCCACCAGAACAGAACTCAATCAACCTAACTATGGCTACACCTTC
TRBJ2-7,-,16,TRBD2,TRBV5-1,CASSPLAGGSAYEQYF,TGCGCCAGCAGCCCATTAGCGGGAGGATCGGCCTACGAGCAGTACTTC
TRBJ1-2,once,18,-,TRBV5-3,CARSSQTRTRCLTDGYTF,TGTGCCAGAAGCTCACAAACTCGGACAAGGTGCCTTACGGATGGCTACACCTTC
TRBJ1-4,-,14,-,TRBV11-2,CASSVFNLNEKLFF,TGTGCCAGCAGCGTTTTTAACCTTAATGAAAAACTGTTTTTT
TRBJ2-3,-,15,-,TRBV6-2/TRBV6-3,CASSYLGLSTDTQYF,TGTGCCAGCAGTTACCTGGGGTTGAGCACAGATACGCAGTATTTT
TRBJ2-2,-,14,-,TRBV7-9,CASSSLRVSGELFF,TGTGCCAGCAGCTCCCTCAGGGTTTCCGGGGAGCTGTTTTTT
TRBJ1-1,-,13,-,TRBV6-1,CASSEAKLEKAFF,TGTGCCAGCAGTGAAGCGAAACTCGAGAAAGCTTTCTTT
TRBJ2-1,-,14,-,TRBV6-2/TRBV6-3,CASSGGGTHNEQFF,TGTGCCAGCAGTGGAGGGGGGACTCACAATGAGCAGTTCTTC
TRBJ1-5,-,14,-,TRBV2,CASRKGGTNQPQHF,TGTGCCAGCAGGAAGGGAGGAACCAATCAGCCCCAGCATTTT
TRBJ2-5,-,13,TRBD2,TRBV5-4,CASSFLAEETQYF,TGTGCCAGCAGCTTCCTAGCGGAAGAGACCCAGTACTTC
TRBJ1-5,-,15,-,TRBV19,CASSTGNRRNQPQHF,TGTGCCAGTAGTACAGGGAACCGAAGAAATCAGCCCCAGCATTTT
TRBJ2-1,-,16,TRBD2,TRBV7-2,CASSLATGGAYNEQFF,TGTGCCAGCAGCTTAGCGACGGGAGGGGCATACAATGAGCAGTTCTTC
TRBJ2-1,-,16,-,TRBV27,CASSLEAESLTYEQFF,TGTGCCAGCAGTTTAGAGGCAGAAAGCTTAACGTATGAGCAGTTCTTC
TRBJ1-5,-,15,-,TRBV4-1,CASSQDEYSNQPQHF,TGCGCCAGCAGCCAAGATGAGTATAGCAATCAGCCCCAGCATTTT
TRBJ2-3,-,13,-,TRBV30,CAWSAGSQDTQYF,TGTGCCTGGAGTGCCGGGTCCCAAGATACGCAGTATTTT
TRBJ1-4,few,15,TRBD1,TRBV3-1/TRBV3-2,CASSQGTAGNEKLFF,TGTGCCAGCAGCCAGGGGACAGCTGGAAATGAAAAACTGTTTTTT
TRBJ1-2,-,14,TRBD1,TRBV5-4,CASSTGTANYGYTF,TGTGCCAGCAGCACCGGGACAGCTAACTATGGCTACACCTTC
TRBJ2-7,-,14,TRBD1,TRBV28,CASRTRDRGYEQYF,TGTGCCAGCCGTACCCGGGACAGGGGGTACGAGCAGTACTTC
TRBJ2-3,few,19,-,TRBV3-1/TRBV3-2,CASSPSPLVPGLSTDTQYF,TGTGCCAGCAGCCCCTCCCCCCTAGTACCGGGACTCAGCACAGATACGCAGTATTTT
TRBJ1-1,once,16,-,TRBV7-8,CASSLILGTTNTEAFF,TGTGCCAGCAGCTTAATCCTCGGGACAACGAACACTGAAGCTTTCTTT
TRBJ1-3,-,16,-,TRBV4-3,CASSQDALVSGNTIYF,TGCGCCAGCAGTCAAGACGCTCTCGTTTCTGGAAACACCATATATTTT
TRBJ1-5,-,14,-,TRBV4-2,CASSHPGSNQPQHF,TGTGCCAGCAGCCACCCAGGGTCCAATCAGCCCCAGCATTTT
TRBJ1-4,-,17,TRBD1,TRBV11-2,CASSLGAGTGVGEKLFF,TGTGCCAGCAGCTTAGGAGCCGGGACAGGGGTTGGGGAAAAACTGTTTTTT
TRBJ2-5,-,18,TRBD1,TRBV10-3,CAISEGQGSGQRRETQYF,TGTGCCATCAGTGAGGGACAGGGATCGGGACAAAGACGAGAGACCCAGTACTTC